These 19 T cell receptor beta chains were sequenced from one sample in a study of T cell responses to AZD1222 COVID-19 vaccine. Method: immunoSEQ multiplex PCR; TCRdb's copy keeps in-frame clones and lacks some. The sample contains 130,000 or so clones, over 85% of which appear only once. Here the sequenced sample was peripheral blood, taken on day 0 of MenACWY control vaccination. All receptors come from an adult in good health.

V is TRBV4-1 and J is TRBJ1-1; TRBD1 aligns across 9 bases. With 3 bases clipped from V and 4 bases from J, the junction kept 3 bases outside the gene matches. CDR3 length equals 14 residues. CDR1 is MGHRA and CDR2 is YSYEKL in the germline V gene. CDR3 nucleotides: TGCGCCAGCAGCCAGAGGGACAGGGTCACTGAAGCTTTCTTT. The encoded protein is CASSQRDRVTEAFF.

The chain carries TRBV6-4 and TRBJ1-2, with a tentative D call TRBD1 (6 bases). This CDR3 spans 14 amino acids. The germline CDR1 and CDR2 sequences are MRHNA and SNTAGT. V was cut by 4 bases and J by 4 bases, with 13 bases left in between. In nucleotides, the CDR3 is TGTGCCAGCAGTGGGAACAGGGAGGTCTATGGCTACACCTTC. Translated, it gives CASSGNREVYGYTF.

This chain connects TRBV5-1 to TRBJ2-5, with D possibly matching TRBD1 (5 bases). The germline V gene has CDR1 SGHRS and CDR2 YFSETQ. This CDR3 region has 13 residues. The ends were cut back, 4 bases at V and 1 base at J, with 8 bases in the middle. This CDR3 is CASSVDSQETQYF. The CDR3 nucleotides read TGCGCCAGCAGCGTCGACAGCCAAGAGACCCAGTACTTC.

The CDR3 DNA sequence: TGTGCCAGCAGTGACTCCACCTTAAGCACTGAAGCTTTCTTT. It specifies CASSDSTLSTEAFF. The chain employs TRBV6-4 and TRBJ1-1; D is unclear. Germline V lookup: CDR1 MRHNA, CDR2 SNTAGT. V lost 0 bases and J lost 4, with 9 bases in between. This CDR3 contains 14 residues.

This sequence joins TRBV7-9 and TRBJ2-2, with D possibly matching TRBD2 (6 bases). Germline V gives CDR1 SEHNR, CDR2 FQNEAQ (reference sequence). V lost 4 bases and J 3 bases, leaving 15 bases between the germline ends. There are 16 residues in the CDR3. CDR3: CASSWRLGGDTGELFF. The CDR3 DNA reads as TGTGCCAGCAGCTGGCGGCTGGGAGGTGACACCGGGGAGCTGTTTTTT. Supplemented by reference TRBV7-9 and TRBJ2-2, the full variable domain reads DTGVSQNPRHKITKRGQNVTFRCDPISEHNRLYWYRQTLGQGPEFLTYFQNEAQLEKSRLLSDRFSAERPKGSFSTLEIQRTEQGDSAMYLCASSWRLGGDTGELFFGEGSRLTVL.

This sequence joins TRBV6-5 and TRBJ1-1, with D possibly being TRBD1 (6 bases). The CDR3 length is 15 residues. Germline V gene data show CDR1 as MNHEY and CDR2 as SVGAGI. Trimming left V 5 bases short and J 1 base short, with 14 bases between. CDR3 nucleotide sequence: TGTGCCAGCAGTATAAACAGGGCGGGGAACACTGAAGCTTTCTTT. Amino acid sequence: CASSINRAGNTEAFF.

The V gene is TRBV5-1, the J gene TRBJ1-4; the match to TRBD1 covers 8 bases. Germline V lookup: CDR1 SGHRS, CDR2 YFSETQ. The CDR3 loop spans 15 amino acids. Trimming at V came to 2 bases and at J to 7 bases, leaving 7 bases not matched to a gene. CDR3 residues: CASSFLSGGGEKLFF. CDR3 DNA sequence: TGCGCCAGCAGCTTTCTTTCAGGGGGCGGTGAAAAACTGTTTTTT.

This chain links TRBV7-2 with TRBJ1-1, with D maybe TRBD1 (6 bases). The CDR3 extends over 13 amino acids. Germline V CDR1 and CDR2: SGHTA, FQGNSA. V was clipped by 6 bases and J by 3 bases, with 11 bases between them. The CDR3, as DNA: TGTGCCAGCAGTTTCGGACAGTACACTGAAGCTTTCTTT. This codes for CASSFGQYTEAFF.

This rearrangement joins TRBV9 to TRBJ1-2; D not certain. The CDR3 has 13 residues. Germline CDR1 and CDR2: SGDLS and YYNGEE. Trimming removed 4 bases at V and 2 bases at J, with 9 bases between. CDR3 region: CASSPVGNYGYTF. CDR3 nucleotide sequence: TGTGCCAGCAGCCCAGTAGGGAACTATGGCTACACCTTC.

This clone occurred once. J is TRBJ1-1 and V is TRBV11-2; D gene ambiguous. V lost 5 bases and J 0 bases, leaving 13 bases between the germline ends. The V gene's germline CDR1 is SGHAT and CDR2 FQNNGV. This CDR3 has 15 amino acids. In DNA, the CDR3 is TGTGCCAGCAGCGCCCAAGGGTCGATGAACACTGAAGCTTTCTTT. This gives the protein CASSAQGSMNTEAFF.

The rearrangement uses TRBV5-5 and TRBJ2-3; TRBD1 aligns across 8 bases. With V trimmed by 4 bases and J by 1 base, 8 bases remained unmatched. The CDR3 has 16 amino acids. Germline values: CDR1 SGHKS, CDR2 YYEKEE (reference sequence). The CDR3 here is CASSPRSGQGTDTQYF. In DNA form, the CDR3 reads TGTGCCAGCAGCCCCCGTTCGGGACAGGGCACAGATACGCAGTATTTT.

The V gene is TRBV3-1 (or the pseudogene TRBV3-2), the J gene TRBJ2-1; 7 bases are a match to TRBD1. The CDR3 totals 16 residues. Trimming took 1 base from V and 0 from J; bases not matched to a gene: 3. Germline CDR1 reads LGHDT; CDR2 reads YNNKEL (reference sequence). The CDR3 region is CASSQGQGLSYNEQFF. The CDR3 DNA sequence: TGTGCCAGCAGCCAAGGACAGGGTCTCTCCTACAATGAGCAGTTCTTC.

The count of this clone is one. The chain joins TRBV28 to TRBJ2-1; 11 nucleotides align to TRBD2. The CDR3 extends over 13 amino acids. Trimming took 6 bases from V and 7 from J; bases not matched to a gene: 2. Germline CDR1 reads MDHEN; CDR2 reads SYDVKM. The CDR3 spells CASRRTSGNEQFF. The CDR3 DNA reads TGTGCCAGCAGACGGACTAGCGGGAATGAGCAGTTCTTC. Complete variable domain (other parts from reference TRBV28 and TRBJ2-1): DVKVTQSSRYLVKRTGEKVFLECVQDMDHENMFWYRQDPGLGLRLIYFSYDVKMKEKGDIPEGYSVSREKKERFSLILESASTNQTSMYLCASRRTSGNEQFFGPGTRLTVL.

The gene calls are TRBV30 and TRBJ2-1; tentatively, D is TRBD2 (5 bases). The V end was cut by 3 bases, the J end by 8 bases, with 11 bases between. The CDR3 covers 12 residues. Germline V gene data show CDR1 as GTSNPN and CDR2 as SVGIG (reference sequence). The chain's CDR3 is CAWRVGLDEQFF. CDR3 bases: TGTGCCTGGAGGGTCGGACTTGATGAGCAGTTCTTC.

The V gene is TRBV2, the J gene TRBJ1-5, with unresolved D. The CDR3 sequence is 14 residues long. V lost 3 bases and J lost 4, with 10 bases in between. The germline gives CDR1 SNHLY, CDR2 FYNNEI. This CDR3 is CASSDSRGNQPQHF. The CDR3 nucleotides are TGTGCCAGCAGTGATTCGCGCGGAAATCAGCCCCAGCATTTT.

CDR3 amino acids: CATSDVGGSYNEQFF. Here the CDR3 DNA reads TGTGCCACCAGTGATGTTGGGGGCTCCTACAATGAGCAGTTCTTC. This rearrangement joins TRBV24-1 to TRBJ2-1, with D perhaps matching TRBD1 or TRBD2 (5 bases each). The CDR3 is 15 residues long. The ends were cut back, 3 bases at V and 0 bases at J, with 8 bases in the middle. Per germline, CDR1 KGHDR and CDR2 SFDVKD.

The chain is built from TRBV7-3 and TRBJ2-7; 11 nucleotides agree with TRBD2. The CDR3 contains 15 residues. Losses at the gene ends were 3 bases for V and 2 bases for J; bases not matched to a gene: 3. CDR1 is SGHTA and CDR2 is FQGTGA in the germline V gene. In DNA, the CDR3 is TGTGCCAGCAGCTTTCTAGCGGGGGGACCCTACGAGCAGTACTTC. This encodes CASSFLAGGPYEQYF. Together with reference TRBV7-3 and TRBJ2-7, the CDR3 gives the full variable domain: GAGVSQTPSNKVTEKGKYVELRCDPISGHTALYWYRQSLGQGPEFLIYFQGTGAADDSGLPNDRFFAVRPEGSVSTLKIQRTERGDSAVYLCASSFLAGGPYEQYFGPGTRLTVT.

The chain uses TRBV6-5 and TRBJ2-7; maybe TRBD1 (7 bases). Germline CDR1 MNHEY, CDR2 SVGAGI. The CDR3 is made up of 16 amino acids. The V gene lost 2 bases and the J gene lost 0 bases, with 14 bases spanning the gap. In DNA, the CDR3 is TGTGCCAGCAGTTACCGGGGGACAGTTGGCTCCTACGAGCAGTACTTC. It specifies CASSYRGTVGSYEQYF.

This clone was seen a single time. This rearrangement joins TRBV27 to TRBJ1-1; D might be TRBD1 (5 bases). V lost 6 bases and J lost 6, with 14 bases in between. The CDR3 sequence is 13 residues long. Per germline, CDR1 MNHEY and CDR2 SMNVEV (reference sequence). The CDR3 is CASRDTGWAEAFF. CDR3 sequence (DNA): TGTGCCAGCAGGGACACGGGGTGGGCTGAAGCTTTCTTT.